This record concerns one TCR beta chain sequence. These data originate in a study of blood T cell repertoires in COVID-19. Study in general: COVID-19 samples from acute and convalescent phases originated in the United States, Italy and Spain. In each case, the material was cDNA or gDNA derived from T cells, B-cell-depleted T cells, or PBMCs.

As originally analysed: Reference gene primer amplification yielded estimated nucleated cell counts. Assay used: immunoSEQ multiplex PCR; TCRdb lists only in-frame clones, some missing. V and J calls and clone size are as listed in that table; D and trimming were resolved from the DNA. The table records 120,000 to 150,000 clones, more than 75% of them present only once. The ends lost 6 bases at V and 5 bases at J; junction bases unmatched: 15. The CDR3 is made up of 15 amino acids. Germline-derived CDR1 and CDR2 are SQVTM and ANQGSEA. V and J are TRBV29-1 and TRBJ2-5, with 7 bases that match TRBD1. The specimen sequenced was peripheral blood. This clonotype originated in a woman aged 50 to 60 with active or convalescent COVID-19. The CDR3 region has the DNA TGCAGCGTAAAACTGGGGGACAGACCTCGGGAGACCCAGTACTTC. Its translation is CSVKLGDRPRETQYF.